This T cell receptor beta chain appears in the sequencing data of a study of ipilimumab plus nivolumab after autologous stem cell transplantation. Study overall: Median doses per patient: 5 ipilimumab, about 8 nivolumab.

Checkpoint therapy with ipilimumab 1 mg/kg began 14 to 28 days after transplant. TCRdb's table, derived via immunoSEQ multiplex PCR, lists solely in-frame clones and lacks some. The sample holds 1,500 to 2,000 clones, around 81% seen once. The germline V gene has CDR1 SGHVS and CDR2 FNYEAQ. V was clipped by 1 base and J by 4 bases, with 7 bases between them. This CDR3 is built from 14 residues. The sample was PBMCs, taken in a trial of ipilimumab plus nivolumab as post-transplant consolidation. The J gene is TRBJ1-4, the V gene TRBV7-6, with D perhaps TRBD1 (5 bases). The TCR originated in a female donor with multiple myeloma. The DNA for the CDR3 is TGTGCCAGCAGCTTAGGCAGGGATAATGAAAAACTGTTTTTT. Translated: CASSLGRDNEKLFF.